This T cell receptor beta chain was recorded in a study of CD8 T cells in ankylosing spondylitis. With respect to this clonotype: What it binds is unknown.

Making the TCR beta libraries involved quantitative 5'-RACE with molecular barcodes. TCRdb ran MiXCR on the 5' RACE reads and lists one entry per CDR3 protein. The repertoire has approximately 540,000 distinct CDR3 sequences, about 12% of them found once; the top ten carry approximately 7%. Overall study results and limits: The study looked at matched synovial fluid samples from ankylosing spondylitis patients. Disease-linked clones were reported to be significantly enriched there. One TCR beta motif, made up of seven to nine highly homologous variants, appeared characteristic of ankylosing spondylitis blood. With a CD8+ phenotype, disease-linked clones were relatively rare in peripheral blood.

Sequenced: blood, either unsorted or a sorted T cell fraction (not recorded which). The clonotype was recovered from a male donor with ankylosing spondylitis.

The CDR3 region is CSVGFNYGYTF. DNA for the CDR3: TGCAGCGTGGGGTTTAACTATGGCTACACCTTC. The chain combines TRBV29-1 with TRBJ1-2; D is ambiguous. This CDR3 region has 11 residues. The germline V gene has CDR1 SQVTM and CDR2 ANQGSEA. The V and J ends lost 6 bases and 1 base respectively, with 6 bases between them.